This T cell receptor beta chain was sequenced for a study of blood T cell repertoires in COVID-19. Overall study context: The cDNA or gDNA used as material had been derived from T cells, B-cell-depleted T cells, or PBMCs.

Cohorts were based on clinical histories the participants reported. Source study methods: Quantification of nucleated cells was approximated via reference gene primer amplification. Here immunoSEQ multiplex PCR was the method, and the copy in TCRdb shows in-frame clones only, minus some. That table supplies the V and J calls and clone size; D and trimming were determined from the DNA. Among about 140,000 clones listed, roughly four fifths were seen once. Between the trimmed V and J ends, which lost 1 base and 1 base, there was a span of 7 bases. This CDR3 has 14 amino acids. From germline, CDR1 is LGHNA and CDR2 YSLEER.

The receptor was isolated from a woman aged 50 to 60 with acute COVID-19. The chain joins TRBV4-3 to TRBJ1-1; no clear D. The specimen sequenced was PBMCs or T cells enriched from blood (not recorded which). CDR3 nucleotides: TGCGCCAGCAGCCAAGCATCCGGGAACACTGAAGCTTTCTTT. Protein product: CASSQASGNTEAFF.